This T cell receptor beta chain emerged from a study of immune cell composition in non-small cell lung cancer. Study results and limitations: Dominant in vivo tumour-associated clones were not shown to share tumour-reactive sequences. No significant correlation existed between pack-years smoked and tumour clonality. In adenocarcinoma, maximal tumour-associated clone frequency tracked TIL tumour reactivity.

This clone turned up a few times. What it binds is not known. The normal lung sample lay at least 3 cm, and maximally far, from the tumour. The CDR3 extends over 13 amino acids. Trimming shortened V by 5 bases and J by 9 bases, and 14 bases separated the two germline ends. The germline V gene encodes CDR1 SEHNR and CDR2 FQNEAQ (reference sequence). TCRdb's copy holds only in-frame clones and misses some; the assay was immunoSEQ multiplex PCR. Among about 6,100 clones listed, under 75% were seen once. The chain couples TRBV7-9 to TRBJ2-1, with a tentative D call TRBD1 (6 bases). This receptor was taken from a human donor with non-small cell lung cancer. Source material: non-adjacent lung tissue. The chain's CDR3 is CASSPTGSGEQFF. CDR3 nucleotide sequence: TGTGCCAGCAGCCCAACAGGGAGTGGTGAGCAGTTCTTC.